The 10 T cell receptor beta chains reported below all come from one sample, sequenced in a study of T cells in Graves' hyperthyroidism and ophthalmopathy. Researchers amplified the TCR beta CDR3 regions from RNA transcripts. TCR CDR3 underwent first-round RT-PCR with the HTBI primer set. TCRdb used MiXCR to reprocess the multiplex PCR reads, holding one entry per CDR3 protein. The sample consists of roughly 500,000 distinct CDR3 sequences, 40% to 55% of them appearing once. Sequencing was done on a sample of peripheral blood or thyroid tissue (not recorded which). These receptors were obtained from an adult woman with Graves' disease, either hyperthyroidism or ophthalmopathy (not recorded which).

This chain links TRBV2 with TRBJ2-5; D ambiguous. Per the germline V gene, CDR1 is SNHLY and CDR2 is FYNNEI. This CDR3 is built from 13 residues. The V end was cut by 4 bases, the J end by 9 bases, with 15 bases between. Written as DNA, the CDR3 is TGTGCCAGCAGTGCCGGGCGCAATCAGCCCCAGTACTTC. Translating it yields CASSAGRNQPQYF. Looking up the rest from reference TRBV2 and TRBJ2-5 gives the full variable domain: EPEVTQTPSHQVTQMGQEVILRCVPISNHLYFYWYRQILGQKVEFLVSFYNNEISEKSEIFDDQFSVERPDGSNFTLKIRSTKLEDSAMYFCASSAGRNQPQYFGPGTRLLVL.

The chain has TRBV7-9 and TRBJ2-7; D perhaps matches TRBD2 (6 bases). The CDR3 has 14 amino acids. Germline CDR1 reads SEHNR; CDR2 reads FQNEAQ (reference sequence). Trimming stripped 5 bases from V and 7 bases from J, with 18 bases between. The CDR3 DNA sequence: TGTGCCAGCAGCCCCCCTTCGGGAGTGAGAGAGCAGTACTTC. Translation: CASSPPSGVREQYF.

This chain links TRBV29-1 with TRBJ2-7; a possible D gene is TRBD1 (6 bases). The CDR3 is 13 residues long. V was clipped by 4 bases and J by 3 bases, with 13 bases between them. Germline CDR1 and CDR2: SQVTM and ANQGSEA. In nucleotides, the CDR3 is TGCAGCGTTGCCCTGGACAGTTTCTACGAGCAGTACTTC. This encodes CSVALDSFYEQYF.

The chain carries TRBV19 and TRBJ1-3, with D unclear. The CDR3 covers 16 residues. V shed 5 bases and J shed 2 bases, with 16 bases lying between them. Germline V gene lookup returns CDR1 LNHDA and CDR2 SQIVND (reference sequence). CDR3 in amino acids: CASSPRATRTGNTIYF. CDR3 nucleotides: TGTGCCAGTAGTCCCCGAGCGACAAGGACTGGAAACACCATATATTTT.

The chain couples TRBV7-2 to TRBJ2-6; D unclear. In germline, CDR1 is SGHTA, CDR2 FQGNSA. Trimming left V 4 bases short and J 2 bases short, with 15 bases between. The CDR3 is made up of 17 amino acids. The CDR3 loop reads CASSSRPSIPGANVLTF. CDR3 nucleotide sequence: TGTGCCAGCAGCTCCCGTCCGAGTATACCTGGGGCCAACGTCCTGACTTTC.

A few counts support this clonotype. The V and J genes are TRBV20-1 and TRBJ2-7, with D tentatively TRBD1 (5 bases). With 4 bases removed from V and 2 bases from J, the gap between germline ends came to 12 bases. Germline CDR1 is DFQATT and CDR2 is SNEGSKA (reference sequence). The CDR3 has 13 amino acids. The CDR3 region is CSATSTAAYEQYF. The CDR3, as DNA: TGCAGTGCTACCTCGACAGCCGCCTACGAGCAGTACTTC.

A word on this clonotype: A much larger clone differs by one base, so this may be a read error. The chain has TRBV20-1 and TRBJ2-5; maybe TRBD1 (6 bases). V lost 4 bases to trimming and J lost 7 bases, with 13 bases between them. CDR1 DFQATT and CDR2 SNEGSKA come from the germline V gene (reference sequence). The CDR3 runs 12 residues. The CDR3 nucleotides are TGCAGTGCTACGGACAGAATAGGGACCCAGTACTTC. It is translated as CSATDRIGTQYF.

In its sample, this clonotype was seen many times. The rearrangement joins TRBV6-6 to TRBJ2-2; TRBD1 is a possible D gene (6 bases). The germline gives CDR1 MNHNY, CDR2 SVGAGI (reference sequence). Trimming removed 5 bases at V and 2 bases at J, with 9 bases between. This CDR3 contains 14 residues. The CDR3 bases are TGTGCCAGCAGTATCGGGACAAACACCGGGGAGCTGTTTTTT. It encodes CASSIGTNTGELFF.

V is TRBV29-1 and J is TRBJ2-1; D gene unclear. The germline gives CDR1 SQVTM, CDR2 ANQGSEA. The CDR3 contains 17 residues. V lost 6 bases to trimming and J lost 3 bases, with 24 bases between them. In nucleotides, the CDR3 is TGCAGCGTCCATAACCCCTTCAGGCTGGCGGACTACAATGAGCAGTTCTTC. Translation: CSVHNPFRLADYNEQFF.

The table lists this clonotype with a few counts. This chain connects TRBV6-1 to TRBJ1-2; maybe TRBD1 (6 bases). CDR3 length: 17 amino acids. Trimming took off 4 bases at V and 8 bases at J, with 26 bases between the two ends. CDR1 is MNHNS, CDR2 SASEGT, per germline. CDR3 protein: CASSAEPQGQTPRGYTF. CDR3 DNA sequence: TGTGCCAGCAGTGCCGAACCCCAGGGGCAGACGCCCAGGGGCTACACCTTC.